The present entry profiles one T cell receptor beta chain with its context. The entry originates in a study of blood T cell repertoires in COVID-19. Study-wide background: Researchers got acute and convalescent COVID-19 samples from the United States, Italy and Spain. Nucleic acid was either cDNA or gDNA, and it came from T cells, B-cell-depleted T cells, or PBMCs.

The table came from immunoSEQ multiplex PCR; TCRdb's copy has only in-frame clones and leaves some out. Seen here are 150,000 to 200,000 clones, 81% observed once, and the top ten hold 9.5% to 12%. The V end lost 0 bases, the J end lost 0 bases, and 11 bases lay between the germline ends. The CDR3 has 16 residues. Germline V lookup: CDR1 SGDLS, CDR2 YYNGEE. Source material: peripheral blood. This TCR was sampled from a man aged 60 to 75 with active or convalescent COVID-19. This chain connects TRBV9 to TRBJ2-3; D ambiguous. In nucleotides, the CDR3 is TGTGCCAGCAGCGTAGTTCCAAAAACTAGCACAGATACGCAGTATTTT. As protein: CASSVVPKTSTDTQYF.